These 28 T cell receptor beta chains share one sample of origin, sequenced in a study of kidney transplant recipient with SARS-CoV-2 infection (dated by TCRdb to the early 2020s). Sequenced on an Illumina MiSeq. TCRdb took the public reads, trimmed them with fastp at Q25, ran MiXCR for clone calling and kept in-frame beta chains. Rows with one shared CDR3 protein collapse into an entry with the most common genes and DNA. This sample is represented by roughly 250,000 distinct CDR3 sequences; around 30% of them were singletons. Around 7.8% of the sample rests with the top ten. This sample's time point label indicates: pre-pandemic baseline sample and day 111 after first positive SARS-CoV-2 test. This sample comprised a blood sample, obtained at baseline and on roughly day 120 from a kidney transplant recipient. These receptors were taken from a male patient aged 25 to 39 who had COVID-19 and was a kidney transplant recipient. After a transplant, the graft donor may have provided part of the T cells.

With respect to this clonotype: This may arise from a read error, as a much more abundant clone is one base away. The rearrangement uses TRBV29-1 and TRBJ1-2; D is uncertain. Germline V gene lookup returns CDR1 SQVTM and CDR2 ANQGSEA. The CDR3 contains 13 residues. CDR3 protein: CNVEKGSNDGYTF. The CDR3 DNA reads TGCAACGTTGAAAAGGGATCTAACGATGGCTACACCTTC.

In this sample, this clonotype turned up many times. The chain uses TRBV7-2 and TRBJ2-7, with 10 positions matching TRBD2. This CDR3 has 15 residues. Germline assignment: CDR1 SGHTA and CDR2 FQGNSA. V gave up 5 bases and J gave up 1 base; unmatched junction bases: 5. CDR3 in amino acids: CASSGLAGASYEQYF. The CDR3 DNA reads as TGTGCCAGCAGCGGGCTAGCGGGAGCGTCCTACGAGCAGTACTTC.

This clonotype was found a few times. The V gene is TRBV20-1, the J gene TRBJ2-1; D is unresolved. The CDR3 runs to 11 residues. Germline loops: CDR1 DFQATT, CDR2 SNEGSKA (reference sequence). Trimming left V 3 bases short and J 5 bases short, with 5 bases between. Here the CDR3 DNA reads TGCAGTGCTAGGGCCCACAATGAGCAGTTCTTC. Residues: CSARAHNEQFF.

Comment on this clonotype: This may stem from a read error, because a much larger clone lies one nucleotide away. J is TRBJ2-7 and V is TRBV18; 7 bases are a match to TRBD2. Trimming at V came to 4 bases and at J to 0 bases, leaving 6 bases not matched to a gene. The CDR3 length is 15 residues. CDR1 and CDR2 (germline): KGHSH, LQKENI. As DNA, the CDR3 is TGTGCCAGCTCACAGACGGGGGGAAGCTCCTACGAGCAGTACTTC. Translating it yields CASSQTGGSSYEQYF.

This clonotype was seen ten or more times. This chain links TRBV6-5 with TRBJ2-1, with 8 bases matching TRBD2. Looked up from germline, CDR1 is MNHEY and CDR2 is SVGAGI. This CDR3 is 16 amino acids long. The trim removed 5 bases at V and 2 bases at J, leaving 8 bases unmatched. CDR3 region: CASSDLSGVTYNEQFF. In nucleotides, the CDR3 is TGTGCCAGCAGTGACCTTAGCGGGGTAACCTACAATGAGCAGTTCTTC.

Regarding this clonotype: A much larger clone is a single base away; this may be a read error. The CDR3 DNA reads TGTGCCTGCAGTGAGGCTCTCGGACTAGCGATATACAATGAGCAGTTCTTC. It codes for CACSEALGLAIYNEQFF. The chain carries TRBV2 and TRBJ2-1; 9 bases line up with TRBD2. CDR1 is SNHLY and CDR2 is FYNNEI in the germline V gene. The CDR3 spans 17 residues.

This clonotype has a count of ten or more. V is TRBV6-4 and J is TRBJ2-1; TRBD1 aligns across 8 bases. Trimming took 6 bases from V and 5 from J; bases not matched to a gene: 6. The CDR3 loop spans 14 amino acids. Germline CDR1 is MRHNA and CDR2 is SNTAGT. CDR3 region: CASSSGGDHNEQFF. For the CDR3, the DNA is TGTGCCAGCAGCTCAGGGGGCGATCACAATGAGCAGTTCTTC.

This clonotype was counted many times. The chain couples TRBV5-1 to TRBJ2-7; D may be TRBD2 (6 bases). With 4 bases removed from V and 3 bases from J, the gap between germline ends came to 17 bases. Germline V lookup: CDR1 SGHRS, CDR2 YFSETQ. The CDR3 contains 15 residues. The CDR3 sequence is CASSPSGGRNYEQYF. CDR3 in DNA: TGCGCCAGCAGCCCGTCCGGAGGGCGGAACTACGAGCAGTACTTC.

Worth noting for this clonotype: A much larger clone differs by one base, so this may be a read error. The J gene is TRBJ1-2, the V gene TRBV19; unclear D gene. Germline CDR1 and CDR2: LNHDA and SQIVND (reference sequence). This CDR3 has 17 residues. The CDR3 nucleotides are TGTGCCAGTAGTAAAGTTTCGACAAATCGAAAGACCTATGGCCACACCTTC. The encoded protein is CASSKVSTNRKTYGHTF.

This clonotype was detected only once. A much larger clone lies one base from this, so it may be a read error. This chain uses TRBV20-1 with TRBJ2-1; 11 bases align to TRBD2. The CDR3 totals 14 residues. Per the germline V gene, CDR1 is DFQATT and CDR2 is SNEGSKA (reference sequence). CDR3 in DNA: TGCAGTGCCAACCTAGCGGGAGGAGTAAATGAGCAGTCCTTC. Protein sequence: CSANLAGGVNEQSF.

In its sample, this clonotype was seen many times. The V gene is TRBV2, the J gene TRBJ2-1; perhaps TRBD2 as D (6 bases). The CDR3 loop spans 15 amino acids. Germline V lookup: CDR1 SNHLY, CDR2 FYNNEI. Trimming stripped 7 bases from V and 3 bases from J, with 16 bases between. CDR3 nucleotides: TGTGCCAGCAAAAGTGGGGCGGGGATCTACAATGAGCAGTTCTTC. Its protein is CASKSGAGIYNEQFF.

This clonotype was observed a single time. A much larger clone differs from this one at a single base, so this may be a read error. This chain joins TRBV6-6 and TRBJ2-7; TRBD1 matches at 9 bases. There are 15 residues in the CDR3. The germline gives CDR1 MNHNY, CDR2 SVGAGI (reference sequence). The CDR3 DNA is TGTGCCGGCAGTTACGACAGGGGGAGGGCCTACGAGCAGTACTTC. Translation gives CAGSYDRGRAYEQYF.

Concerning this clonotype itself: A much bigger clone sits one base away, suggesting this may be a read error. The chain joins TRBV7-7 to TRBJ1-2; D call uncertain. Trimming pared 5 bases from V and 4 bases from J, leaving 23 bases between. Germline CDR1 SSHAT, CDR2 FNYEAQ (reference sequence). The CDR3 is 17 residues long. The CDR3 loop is CASSENLESRKTYGYTF. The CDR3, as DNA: TGTGCCAGCAGCGAAAACCTTGAATCTCGAAAGACCTATGGCTACACCTTC.

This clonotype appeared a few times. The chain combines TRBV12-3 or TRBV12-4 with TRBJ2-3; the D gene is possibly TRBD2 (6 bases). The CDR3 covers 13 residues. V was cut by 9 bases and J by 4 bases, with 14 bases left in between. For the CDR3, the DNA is TGTGCCAGTCTGGAAACGGGGGCAGATACGCAGTATTTT. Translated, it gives CASLETGADTQYF.

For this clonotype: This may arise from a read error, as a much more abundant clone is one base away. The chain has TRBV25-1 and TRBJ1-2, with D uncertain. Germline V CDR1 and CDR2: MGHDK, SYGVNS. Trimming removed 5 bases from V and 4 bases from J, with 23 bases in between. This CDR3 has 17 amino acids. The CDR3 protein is CASSPKSALGKTYGYTF. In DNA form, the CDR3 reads TGTGCCAGCAGTCCAAAATCAGCACTGGGAAAGACCTATGGCTACACCTTC.

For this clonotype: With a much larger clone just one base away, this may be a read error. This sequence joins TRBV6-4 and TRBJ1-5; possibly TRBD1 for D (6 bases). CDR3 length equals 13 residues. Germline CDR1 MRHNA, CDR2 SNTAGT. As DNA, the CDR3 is TGTGCCATCAGTGAGGGGGAAGGTCAGCCCCAGCATTTT. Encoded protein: CAISEGEGQPQHF.

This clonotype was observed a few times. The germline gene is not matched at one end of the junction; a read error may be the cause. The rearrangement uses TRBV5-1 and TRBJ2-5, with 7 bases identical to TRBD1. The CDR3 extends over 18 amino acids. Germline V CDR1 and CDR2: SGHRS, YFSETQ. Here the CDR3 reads CASSHLEPPNRGKETQYF. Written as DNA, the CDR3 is TGCGCCAGCAGCCACTTGGAGCCCCCAAACAGGGGAAAAGAGACCCAGTACTTT.

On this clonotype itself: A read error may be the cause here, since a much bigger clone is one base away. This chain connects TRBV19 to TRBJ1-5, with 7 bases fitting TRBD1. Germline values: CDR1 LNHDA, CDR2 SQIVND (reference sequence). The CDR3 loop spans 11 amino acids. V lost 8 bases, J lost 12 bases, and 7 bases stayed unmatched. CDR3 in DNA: TGTGCCAGTGGTCGGGACAGACACCAGCATTTT. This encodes CASGRDRHQHF.

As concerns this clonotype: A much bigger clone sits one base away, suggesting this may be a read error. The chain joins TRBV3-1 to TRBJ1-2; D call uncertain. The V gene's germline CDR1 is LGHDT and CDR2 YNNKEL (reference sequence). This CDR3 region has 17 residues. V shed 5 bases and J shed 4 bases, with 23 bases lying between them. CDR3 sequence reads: CASSYLHTLRKTYGYTF. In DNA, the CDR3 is TGTGCCAGCAGCTATCTGCACACCCTTCGAAAGACCTATGGCTACACCTTC.

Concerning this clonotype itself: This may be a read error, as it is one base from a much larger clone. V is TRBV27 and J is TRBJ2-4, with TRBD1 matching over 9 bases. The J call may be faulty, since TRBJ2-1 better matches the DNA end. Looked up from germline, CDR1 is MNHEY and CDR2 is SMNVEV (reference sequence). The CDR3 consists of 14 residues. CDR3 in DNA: TGTGCCAGCCAGGACAGGGGCTCCTGCAATGAGCAGTTCTTC. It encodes CASQDRGSCNEQFF.

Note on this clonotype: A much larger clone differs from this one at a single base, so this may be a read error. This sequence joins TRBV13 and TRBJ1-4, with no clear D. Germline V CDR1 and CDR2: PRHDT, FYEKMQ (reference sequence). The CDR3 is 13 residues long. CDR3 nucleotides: TGTGCCAGCAGCTTATTCTTGGGTGAAAAACTGGTTTTT. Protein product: CASSLFLGEKLVF.

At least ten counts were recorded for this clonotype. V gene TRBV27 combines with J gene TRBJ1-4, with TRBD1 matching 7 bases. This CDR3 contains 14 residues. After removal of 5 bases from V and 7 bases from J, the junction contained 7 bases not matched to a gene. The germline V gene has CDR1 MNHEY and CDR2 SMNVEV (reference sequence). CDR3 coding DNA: TGTGCCAGCAGTGCCAAATGGGACAGTGAAAAACTGTTTTTT. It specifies CASSAKWDSEKLFF.

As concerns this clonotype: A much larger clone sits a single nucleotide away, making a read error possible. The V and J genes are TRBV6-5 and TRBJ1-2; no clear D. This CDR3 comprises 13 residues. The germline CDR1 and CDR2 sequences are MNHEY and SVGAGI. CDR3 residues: CASSMPSNYGHTF. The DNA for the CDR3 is TGTGCCAGCAGTATGCCATCTAACTATGGCCACACCTTC.

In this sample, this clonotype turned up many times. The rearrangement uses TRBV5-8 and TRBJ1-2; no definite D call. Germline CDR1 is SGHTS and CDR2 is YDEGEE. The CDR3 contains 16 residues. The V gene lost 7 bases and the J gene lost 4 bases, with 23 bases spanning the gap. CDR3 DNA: TGTGCCAGCCCCTATCATCATCCACGAAAGACCTATGGCTACACCTTC. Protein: CASPYHHPRKTYGYTF.

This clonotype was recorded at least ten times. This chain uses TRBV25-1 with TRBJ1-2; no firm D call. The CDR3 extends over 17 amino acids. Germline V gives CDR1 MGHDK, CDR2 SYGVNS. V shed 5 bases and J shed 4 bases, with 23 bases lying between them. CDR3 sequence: CASSHPQELGKTYGYTF. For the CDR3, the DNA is TGTGCCAGCAGTCACCCACAAGAACTGGGAAAGACCTATGGCTACACCTTC.

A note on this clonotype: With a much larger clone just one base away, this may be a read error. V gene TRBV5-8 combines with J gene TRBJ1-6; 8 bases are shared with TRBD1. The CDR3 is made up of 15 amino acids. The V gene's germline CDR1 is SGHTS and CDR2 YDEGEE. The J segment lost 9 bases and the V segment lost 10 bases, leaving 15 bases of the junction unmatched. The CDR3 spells CARMTRTGMGSPLHF. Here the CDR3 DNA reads TGTGCCCGCATGACGCGGACAGGGATGGGTTCACCCCTCCACTTT. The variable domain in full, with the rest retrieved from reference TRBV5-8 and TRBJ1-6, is EAGVTQSPTHLIKTRGQQATLRCSPISGHTSVYWYQQALGLGLQFLLWYDEGEERNRGNFPPRFSGRQFPNYSSELNVNALELEDSALYLCARMTRTGMGSPLHFGNGTRLTVT.

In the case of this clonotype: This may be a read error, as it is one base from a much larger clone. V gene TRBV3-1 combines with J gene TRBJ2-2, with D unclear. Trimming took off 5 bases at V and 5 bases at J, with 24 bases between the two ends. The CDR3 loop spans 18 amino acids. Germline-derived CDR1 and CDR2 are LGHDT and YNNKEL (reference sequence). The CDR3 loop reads CASSYIGPISGLTGELFF. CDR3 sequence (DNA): TGTGCCAGCAGCTATATCGGTCCCATTTCAGGCTTGACCGGGGAGCTGTTTTTT. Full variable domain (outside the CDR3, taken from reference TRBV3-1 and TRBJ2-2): DTAVSQTPKYLVTQMGNDKSIKCEQNLGHDTMYWYKQDSKKFLKIMFSYNNKELIINETVPNRFSPKSPDKAHLNLHINSLELGDSAVYFCASSYIGPISGLTGELFFGEGSRLTVL.

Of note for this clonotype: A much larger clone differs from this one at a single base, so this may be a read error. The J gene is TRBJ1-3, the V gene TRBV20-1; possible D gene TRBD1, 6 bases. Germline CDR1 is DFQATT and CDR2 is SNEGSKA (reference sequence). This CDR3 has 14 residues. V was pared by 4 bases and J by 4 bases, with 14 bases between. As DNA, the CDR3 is TGCAGTGCTAAAGAGCAGGGGAGGGGAAACACCATATATTTT. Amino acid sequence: CSAKEQGRGNTIYF.